Included here is one T cell receptor (beta chain) sequence, with context. Its antigen is still unknown. Reverse transcribing all isolated RNA meant expressed TCRB transcripts were sequenced. The assay was immunoSEQ multiplex PCR, and TCRdb's table has in-frame clones only and misses some. The table lists more than 130,000 clones, less than 9% of them singletons. This sample stems from a study of beta chain features in type 1 diabetes. Study context: The patients were much like the healthy donors in age, gender and cell yields. Taken together, all samples contributed 90 million to 140 million examined sorted cells.

Study-level results: Cells expressing TCR highly could be over-represented by cDNA sequencing. Fewer junction insertions and more nucleotide deletions appeared in type 1 diabetes patients.

The origin of this receptor is a woman aged 25 to 39 in good health. Specimen: central memory CD4+ T cells from blood.

CDR3 in amino acids: CASSPPLGGPSYNEQFF. As DNA, the CDR3 is TGTGCCAGCTCACCACCCTTGGGAGGGCCTTCCTACAATGAGCAGTTCTTC. The J gene is TRBJ2-1, the V gene TRBV18; 7 nucleotides match TRBD2. The CDR3 runs 17 residues. CDR1 KGHSH and CDR2 LQKENI come from the germline V gene. V lost 0 bases and J lost 1; bases outside the gene matches: 6.